This T cell receptor beta chain was recovered during a study of shared clonotypes between healthy human individuals. General observations from the study: Sorted-subset sequencing, rarefaction showed, was incomplete despite large depth. Of the naive CD4 clonotypes, roughly 5% were shared across several donors. Generation probability values for non-shared clonotypes were lower than those for clonotypes shared by all four donors.

CD45RO-negative cells were positively selected for CCR7, leaving out terminally differentiated effector memory CD45RA+ cells. The length of the CDR3 is 14 residues. Deletions cut 5 bases from V and 4 bases from J, with 15 bases between. Germline values: CDR1 SNHLY, CDR2 FYNNEI. A single count supports this clone. What it binds is not known. This table comes from immunoSEQ multiplex PCR, and its TCRdb copy is limited to in-frame clones, with some not included. The sample gives 660,000 or so clones, about 95% of which show up once; around 0.1% is in the top ten. The specimen was naive CD8+ T cells sorted from blood. The chain joins TRBV2 to TRBJ2-7, with D maybe TRBD2 (5 bases). The clonotype originates from a young woman in good health. The DNA for the CDR3 is TGTGCCAGCAGTAAATACCGGGATAAATACGAGCAGTACTTC. This gives the protein CASSKYRDKYEQYF.